These 9 T cell receptor beta chains were sequenced from one sample in a study of blood T cell repertoires in COVID-19. Repertoires were generated with immunoSEQ multiplex PCR, while TCRdb's copy carries only in-frame clones and drops some. The table lists about 240,000 clones, about four fifths of them singletons. Specimen: peripheral blood. The receptors shown here come from a woman at least 80 years old with acute or convalescent COVID-19.

The chain couples TRBV6-5 to TRBJ2-1; 12 bases are shared with TRBD2. CDR3 length equals 14 residues. Unmatched junction bases numbered 9, after V lost 6 bases and J lost 12 bases. The V gene's germline CDR1 is MNHEY and CDR2 SVGAGI. CDR3 bases: TGTGCCAGCAGCTCTAGCGGGGGGGCCGTAGTGCAGTTCTTC. Its protein is CASSSSGGAVVQFF.

The chain combines TRBV6-5 with TRBJ1-2; tentative D call: TRBD1 (5 bases). Germline CDR1 MNHEY, CDR2 SVGAGI. Trimming shortened V by 10 bases and J by 6 bases, and 24 bases separated the two germline ends. This CDR3 region has 15 residues. CDR3 bases: TGTGCCACCTCCCCTTCGGGCAGGGTGGAGAATGGCTACACCTTC. Residues: CATSPSGRVENGYTF.

This clone was counted a single time. Other DNA sequences in this specimen translate into the identical CDR3. The chain is built from TRBV5-1 and TRBJ2-1; 7 bases are a match to TRBD2. Losses at the gene ends were 4 bases for V and 4 bases for J; bases not matched to a gene: 2. The CDR3 covers 13 residues. The germline gives CDR1 SGHRS, CDR2 YFSETQ. The CDR3 DNA is TGCGCCAGCAGCGGCGGGGGATACAATGAGCAGTTCTTC. Protein: CASSGGGYNEQFF. Filled out from reference TRBV5-1 and TRBJ2-1, the complete variable domain reads KAGVTQTPRYLIKTRGQQVTLSCSPISGHRSVSWYQQTPGQGLQFLFEYFSETQRNKGNFPGRFSGRQFSNSRSEMNVSTLELGDSALYLCASSGGGYNEQFFGPGTRLTVL.

The gene calls are TRBV19 and TRBJ2-7, with 8 bases aligning to TRBD1. In germline, CDR1 is LNHDA, CDR2 SQIVND (reference sequence). Trimming removed 3 bases from V and 1 base from J; junction bases left unmatched: 5. This CDR3 has 15 amino acids. The CDR3, as DNA: TGTGCCAGTAGTATCGGACAGGGCGTTTCCTACGAGCAGTACTTC. Protein product: CASSIGQGVSYEQYF.

The chain uses TRBV6-5 and TRBJ2-2; 8 positions agree with TRBD1. Looked up from germline, CDR1 is MNHEY and CDR2 is SVGAGI. This CDR3 is 15 amino acids long. Trimming at V came to 6 bases and at J to 4 bases, leaving 7 bases not matched to a gene. CDR3 sequence (DNA): TGTGCCAGCAGGACCGCAGGGGGCAGCACCGGGGAGCTGTTTTTT. Translating it yields CASRTAGGSTGELFF.

The chain links TRBV2 to TRBJ1-1; D unclear. The CDR3 contains 13 residues. V lost 1 base and J 4 bases, leaving 7 bases between the germline ends. Germline CDR1 is SNHLY and CDR2 is FYNNEI. For the CDR3, the DNA is TGTGCCAGCAGTGAAGGTACGGGCACTGAAGCTTTCTTT. This sequence encodes CASSEGTGTEAFF.

This clone has more than one count but fewer than ten. The V call is TRBV18, the J call TRBJ1-4; D gene unclear. The V gene lost 4 bases and the J gene lost 4 bases, with 7 bases spanning the gap. CDR3 length: 13 amino acids. The germline V gene has CDR1 KGHSH and CDR2 LQKENI. The CDR3: CASSLTSNEKLFF. CDR3 DNA sequence: TGTGCCAGCTCACTCACCAGTAATGAAAAACTGTTTTTT.

This rearrangement joins TRBV7-9 to TRBJ2-4, with D hard to call. The CDR3 extends over 17 amino acids. V lost 1 base and J lost 0, with 13 bases in between. Germline V gene sequence: CDR1 SEHNR, CDR2 FQNEAQ (reference sequence). The CDR3 DNA sequence: TGTGCCAGCAGCTTAGATGGGCAGGCCTTAGCCAAAAACATTCAGTACTTC. It is translated as CASSLDGQALAKNIQYF.

This chain links TRBV28 with TRBJ2-2; TRBD1 matches 11 bases. The CDR3 runs to 16 residues. From germline, CDR1 is MDHEN and CDR2 SYDVKM. The V and J ends lost 7 bases and 0 bases, in that order; junction bases with no gene match: 4. The CDR3 loop reads CASNWGQGANTGELFF. CDR3 DNA: TGTGCCAGCAATTGGGGACAGGGGGCGAACACCGGGGAGCTGTTTTTT.